This TCR beta chain was retrieved from a study of beta chain features in type 1 diabetes. Investigators reverse transcribed all isolated RNA, so they sequenced expressed TCRB transcripts. Profiled with immunoSEQ multiplex PCR; TCRdb holds only in-frame clones, not every one. This sample yields 150,000 or so clones, of which roughly 9.1% are seen a single time; 2.3% belongs to the top ten. The CDR3 loop spans 19 amino acids. Looked up from germline, CDR1 is SGHVS and CDR2 is FQNEAQ. The V gene end was trimmed by 5 bases and the J gene end by 2 bases; junction bases not matched to a gene: 15. The rearrangement joins TRBV7-8 to TRBJ2-2, with TRBD2 matching 9 bases. Sequencing was performed on central memory CD4+ T cells from blood. This clonotype originated in a woman aged 18-30 years in good health. In DNA form, the CDR3 reads TGTGCCAGCAGCGGCCGGTGGCTAGCGGGATTACCCAACACCGGGGAGCTGTTTTTT. It codes for CASSGRWLAGLPNTGELFF.